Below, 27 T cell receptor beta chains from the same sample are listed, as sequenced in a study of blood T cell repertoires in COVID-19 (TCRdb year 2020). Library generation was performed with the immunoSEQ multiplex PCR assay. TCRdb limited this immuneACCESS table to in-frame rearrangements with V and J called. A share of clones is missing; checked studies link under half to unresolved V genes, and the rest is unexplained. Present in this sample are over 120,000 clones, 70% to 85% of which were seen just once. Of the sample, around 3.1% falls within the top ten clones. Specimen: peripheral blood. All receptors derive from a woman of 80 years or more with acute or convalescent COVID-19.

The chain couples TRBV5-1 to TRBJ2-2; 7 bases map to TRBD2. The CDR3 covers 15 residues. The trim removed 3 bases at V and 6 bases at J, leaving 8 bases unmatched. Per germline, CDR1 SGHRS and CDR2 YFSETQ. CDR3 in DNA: TGCGCCAGCAGCTCGAAGGCGGGAGACCCCGGGGAGCTGTTTTTT. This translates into CASSSKAGDPGELFF.

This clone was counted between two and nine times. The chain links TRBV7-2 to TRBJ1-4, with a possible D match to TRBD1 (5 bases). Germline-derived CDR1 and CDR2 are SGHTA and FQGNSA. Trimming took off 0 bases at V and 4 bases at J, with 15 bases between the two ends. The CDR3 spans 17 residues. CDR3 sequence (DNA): TGTGCCAGCAGCTTAGCGCCAGTCAGGGCCCATAATGAAAAACTGTTTTTT. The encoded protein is CASSLAPVRAHNEKLFF.

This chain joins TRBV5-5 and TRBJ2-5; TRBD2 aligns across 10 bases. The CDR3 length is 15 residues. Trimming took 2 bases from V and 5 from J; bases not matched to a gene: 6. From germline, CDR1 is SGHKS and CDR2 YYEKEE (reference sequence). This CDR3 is CASSFSGGAQETQYF. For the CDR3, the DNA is TGTGCCAGCAGCTTCAGCGGGGGGGCCCAGGAGACCCAGTACTTC.

CDR3 DNA: TGTGCCAGCTCTTGGGGGGATGGCTACACCTTC. Protein sequence: CASSWGDGYTF. This chain connects TRBV7-2 to TRBJ1-2, with D possibly TRBD1 on 5 matching bases. CDR1 is SGHTA, CDR2 FQGNSA, per germline. This CDR3 comprises 11 residues. The ends were cut back, 8 bases at V and 6 bases at J, with 10 bases in the middle.

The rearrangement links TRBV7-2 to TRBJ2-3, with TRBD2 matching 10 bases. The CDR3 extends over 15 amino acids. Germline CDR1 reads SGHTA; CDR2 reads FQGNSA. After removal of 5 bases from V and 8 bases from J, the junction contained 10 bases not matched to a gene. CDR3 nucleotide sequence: TGTGCCAGCAGCCTCCGAAGCGGGGGGGCCGGTACGCAGTATTTT. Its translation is CASSLRSGGAGTQYF.

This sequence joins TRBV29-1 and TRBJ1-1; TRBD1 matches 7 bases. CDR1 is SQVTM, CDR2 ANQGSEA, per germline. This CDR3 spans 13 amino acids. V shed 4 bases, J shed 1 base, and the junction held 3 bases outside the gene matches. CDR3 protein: CSVAGQQNTEAFF. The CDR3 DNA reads TGCAGCGTTGCGGGACAGCAGAACACTGAAGCTTTCTTT.

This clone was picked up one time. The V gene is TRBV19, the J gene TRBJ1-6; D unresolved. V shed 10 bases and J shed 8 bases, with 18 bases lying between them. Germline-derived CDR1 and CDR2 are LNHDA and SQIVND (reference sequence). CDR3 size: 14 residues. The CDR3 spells CATTDGPEDSPLHF. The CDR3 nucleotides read TGTGCCACCACAGACGGCCCGGAGGATTCACCCCTCCACTTT. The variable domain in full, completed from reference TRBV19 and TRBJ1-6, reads DGGITQSPKYLFRKEGQNVTLSCEQNLNHDAMYWYRQDPGQGLRLIYYSQIVNDFQKGDIAEGYSVSREKKESFPLTVTSAQKNPTAFYLCATTDGPEDSPLHFGNGTRLTVT.

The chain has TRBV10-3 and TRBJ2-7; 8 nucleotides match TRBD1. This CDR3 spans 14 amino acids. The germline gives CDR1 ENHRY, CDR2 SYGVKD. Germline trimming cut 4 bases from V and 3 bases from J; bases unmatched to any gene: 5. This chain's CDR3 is CAISGQGKGYEQYF. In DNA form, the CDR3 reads TGTGCCATCAGTGGACAGGGGAAAGGCTACGAGCAGTACTTC.

The CDR3 here is CASSLRGTYEQYF. In nucleotides, the CDR3 is TGTGCCAGCAGTTTGCGGGGCACCTACGAGCAGTACTTC. The V gene is TRBV27, the J gene TRBJ2-7, with a possible D match to TRBD2 (6 bases). The CDR3 extends over 13 amino acids. Germline assignment: CDR1 MNHEY and CDR2 SMNVEV (reference sequence). V was clipped by 3 bases and J by 2 bases, with 8 bases between them.

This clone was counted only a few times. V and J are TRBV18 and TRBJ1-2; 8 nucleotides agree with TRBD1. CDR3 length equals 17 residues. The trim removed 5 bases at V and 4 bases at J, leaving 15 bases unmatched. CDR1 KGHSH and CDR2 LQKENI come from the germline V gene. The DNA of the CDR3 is TGTGCCAGCTCAGCCCAGGGGGCGCGGGGACAGATCTATGGCTACACCTTC. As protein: CASSAQGARGQIYGYTF.

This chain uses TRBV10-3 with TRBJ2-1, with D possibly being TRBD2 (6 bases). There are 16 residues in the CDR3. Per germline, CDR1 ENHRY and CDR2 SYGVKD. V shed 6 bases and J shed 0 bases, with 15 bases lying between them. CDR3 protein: CAISPGLHSSYNEQFF. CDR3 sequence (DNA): TGTGCCATCAGCCCGGGACTCCACAGCTCCTACAATGAGCAGTTCTTC.

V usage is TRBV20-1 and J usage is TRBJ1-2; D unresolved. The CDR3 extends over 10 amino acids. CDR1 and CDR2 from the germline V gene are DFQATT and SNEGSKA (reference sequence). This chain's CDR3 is CRTLGYGYTF. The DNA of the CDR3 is TGCAGGACCCTCGGGTATGGCTACACCTTC.

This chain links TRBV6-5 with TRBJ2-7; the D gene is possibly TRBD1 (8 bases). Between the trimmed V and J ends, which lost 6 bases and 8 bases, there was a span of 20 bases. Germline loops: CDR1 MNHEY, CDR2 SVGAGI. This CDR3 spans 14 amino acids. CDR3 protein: CASSQEQGGIKQYF. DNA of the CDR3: TGTGCCAGCAGCCAAGAACAGGGGGGGATCAAGCAGTACTTC.

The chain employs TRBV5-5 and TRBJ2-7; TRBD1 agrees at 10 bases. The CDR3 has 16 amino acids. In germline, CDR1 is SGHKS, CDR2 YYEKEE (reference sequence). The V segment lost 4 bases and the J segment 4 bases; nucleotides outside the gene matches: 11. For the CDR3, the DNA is TGTGCCAGCAGCCCATCACGACGGACAGGGGGTTACGAGCAGTACTTC. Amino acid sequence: CASSPSRRTGGYEQYF.

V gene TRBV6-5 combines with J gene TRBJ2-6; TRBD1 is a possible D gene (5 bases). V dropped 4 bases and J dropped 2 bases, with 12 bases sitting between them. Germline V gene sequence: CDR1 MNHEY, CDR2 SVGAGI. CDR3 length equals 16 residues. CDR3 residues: CASSLKRGAGANVLTF. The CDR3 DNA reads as TGTGCCAGCAGTTTAAAAAGGGGTGCTGGGGCCAACGTCCTGACTTTC.

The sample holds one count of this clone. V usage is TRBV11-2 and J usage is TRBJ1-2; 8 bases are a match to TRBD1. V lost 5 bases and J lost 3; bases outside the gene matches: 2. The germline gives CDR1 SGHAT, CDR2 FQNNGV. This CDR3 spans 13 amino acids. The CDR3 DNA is TGTGCCAGCAGCATGGACAGGGACTATGGCTACACCTTC. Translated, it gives CASSMDRDYGYTF.

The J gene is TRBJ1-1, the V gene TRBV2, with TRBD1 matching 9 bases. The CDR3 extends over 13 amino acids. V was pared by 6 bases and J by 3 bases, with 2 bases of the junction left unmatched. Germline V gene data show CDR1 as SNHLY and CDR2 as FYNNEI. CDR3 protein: CASSRQGDTEAFF. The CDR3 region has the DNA TGTGCCAGCAGCCGACAGGGGGACACTGAAGCTTTCTTT.

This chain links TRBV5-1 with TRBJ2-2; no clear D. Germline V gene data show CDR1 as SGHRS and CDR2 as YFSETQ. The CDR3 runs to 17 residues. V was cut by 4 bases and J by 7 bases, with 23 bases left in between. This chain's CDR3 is CASSPELVARGGGELFF. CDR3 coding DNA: TGCGCCAGCAGCCCTGAATTGGTCGCTCGAGGTGGCGGGGAGCTGTTTTTT.

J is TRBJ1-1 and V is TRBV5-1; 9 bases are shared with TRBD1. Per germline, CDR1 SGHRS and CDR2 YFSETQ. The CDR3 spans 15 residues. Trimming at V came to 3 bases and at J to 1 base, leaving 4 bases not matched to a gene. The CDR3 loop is CASSWGGQGNTEAFF. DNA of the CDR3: TGCGCCAGCAGCTGGGGGGGACAGGGGAACACTGAAGCTTTCTTT.

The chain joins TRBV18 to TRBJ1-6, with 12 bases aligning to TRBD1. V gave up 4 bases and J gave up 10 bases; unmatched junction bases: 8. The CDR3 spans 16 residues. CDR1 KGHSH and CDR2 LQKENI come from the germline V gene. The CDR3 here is CASSLTGTGGQSPLHF. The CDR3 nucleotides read TGTGCCAGCTCACTTACCGGGACAGGGGGCCAATCACCCCTCCACTTT.

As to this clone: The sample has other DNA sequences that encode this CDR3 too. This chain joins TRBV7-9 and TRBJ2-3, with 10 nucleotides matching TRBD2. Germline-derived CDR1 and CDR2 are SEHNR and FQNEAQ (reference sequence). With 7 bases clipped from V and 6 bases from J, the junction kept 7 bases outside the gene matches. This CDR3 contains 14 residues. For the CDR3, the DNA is TGTGCCAGCAAGCCAAGCGGGGGGGCGGATACGCAGTATTTT. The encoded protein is CASKPSGGADTQYF.

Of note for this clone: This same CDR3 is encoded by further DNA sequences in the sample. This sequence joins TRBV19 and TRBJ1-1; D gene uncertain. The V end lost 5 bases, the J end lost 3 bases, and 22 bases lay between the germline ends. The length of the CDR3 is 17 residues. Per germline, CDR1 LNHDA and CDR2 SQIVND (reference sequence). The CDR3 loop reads CASSFDGGRRVDTEAFF. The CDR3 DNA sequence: TGTGCCAGTAGTTTCGACGGAGGGAGACGGGTCGACACTGAAGCTTTCTTT.

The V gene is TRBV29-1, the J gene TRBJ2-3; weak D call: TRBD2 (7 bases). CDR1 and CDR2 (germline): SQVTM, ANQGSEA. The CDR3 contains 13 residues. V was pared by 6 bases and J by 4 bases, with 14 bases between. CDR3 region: CSVRLAGADTQYF. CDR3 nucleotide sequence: TGCAGCGTAAGACTAGCAGGGGCAGATACGCAGTATTTT.

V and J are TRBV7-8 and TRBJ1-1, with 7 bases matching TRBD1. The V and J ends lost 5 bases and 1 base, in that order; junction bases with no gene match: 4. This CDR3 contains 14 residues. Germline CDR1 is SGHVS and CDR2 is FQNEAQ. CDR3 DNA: TGTGCCAGCAGCGTTAGGACAGGGAACACTGAAGCTTTCTTT. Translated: CASSVRTGNTEAFF.

The DNA of the CDR3 is TGTGCCTGGAGTCCGGGGACAGGGGGAAGCACTGAAGCTTTCTTT. Translated: CAWSPGTGGSTEAFF. The chain joins TRBV30 to TRBJ1-1; 11 bases map to TRBD1. Germline values: CDR1 GTSNPN, CDR2 SVGIG (reference sequence). The CDR3 length is 15 residues. The trim removed 2 bases at V and 4 bases at J, leaving 6 bases unmatched.

The CDR3 DNA sequence: TGTGCCATCATGGCGGGGACCTCCACAGATACGCAGTATTTT. Protein sequence: CAIMAGTSTDTQYF. The chain employs TRBV10-3 and TRBJ2-3; a possible D gene is TRBD2 (6 bases). Germline V lookup: CDR1 ENHRY, CDR2 SYGVKD. This CDR3 comprises 14 residues. Trimming left V 7 bases short and J 2 bases short, with 13 bases between.

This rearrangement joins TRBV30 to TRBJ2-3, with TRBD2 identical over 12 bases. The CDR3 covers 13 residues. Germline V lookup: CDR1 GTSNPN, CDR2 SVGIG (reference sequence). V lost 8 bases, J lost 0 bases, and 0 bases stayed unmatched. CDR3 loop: CAGLAGSTDTQYF. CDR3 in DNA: TGTGCCGGACTAGCGGGGAGCACAGATACGCAGTATTTT.